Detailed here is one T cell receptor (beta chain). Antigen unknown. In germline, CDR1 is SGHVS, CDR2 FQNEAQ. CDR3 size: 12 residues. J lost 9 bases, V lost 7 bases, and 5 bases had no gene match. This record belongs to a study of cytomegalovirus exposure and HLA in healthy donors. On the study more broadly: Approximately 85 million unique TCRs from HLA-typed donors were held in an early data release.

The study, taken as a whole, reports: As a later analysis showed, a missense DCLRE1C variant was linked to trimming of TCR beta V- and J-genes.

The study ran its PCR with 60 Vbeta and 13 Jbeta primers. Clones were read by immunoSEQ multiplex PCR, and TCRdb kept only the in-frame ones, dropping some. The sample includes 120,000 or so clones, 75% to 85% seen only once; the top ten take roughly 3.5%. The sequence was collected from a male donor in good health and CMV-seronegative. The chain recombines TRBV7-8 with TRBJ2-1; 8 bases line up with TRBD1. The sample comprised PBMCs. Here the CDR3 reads CASIDRGVEQFF. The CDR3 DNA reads TGTGCCAGCATCGACAGGGGCGTTGAGCAGTTCTTC.